This T cell receptor beta chain originates from a study of blood T cell repertoires in COVID-19. The wider study: The United States, Italy and Spain supplied acute and convalescent COVID-19 samples. The analysed material was cDNA or gDNA that came from T cells, B-cell-depleted T cells, or PBMCs.

Germline V gene data show CDR1 as LGHNT and CDR2 as FRNRAP. Trimming shortened V by 7 bases and J by 1 base, and 10 bases separated the two germline ends. The CDR3 is 13 amino acids. Authors' data handling: By means of reference gene primer amplification, nucleated cell counts were estimated. Data came from immunoSEQ multiplex PCR; TCRdb stores just in-frame clones and leaves some out. That table supplies the V and J calls and clone size; D and trimming were determined from the DNA. The sample lists 200,000 to 300,000 clones, roughly four fifths seen once, with around an eighth in the top ten. The rearrangement uses TRBV12-5 and TRBJ1-1; no definite D call. The sequencing input was peripheral blood. This clonotype was sampled from a woman in her sixties or seventies with active or convalescent COVID-19. The CDR3 nucleotides read TGTGCTAGTGCCCGCACAGAGAACACTGAAGCTTTCTTT. Its protein product is CASARTENTEAFF.